Described below is a single T cell receptor (beta chain) sequence and its context. What it binds is not known. This record belongs to a study of shared clonotypes between healthy human individuals. This table comes from immunoSEQ multiplex PCR, and its TCRdb copy is limited to in-frame clones, with some not included. The sample shows about 380,000 clones, about 96% of them seen only once. CDR1 is SGHTA and CDR2 is FQGNSA in the germline V gene. This CDR3 spans 15 amino acids. Trimming stripped 6 bases from V and 1 base from J, with 12 bases between. Study-wide points: Non-shared clonotypes had lower generation probabilities than those shared by all four donors.

This chain links TRBV7-2 with TRBJ2-2, with unresolved D. The sequence was collected from a man younger than 40 in good health. Sequenced: memory CD8+ T cells sorted from blood. Subset specified: CD45RO+ cells pooled with CCR7-negative TemRA cells. The CDR3 nucleotides are TGTGCCAGCAGTGTCAGCGCACTGAACACCGGGGAGCTGTTTTTT. Amino acids: CASSVSALNTGELFF.